This T cell receptor beta chain was sequenced during a study of cytomegalovirus exposure and HLA in healthy donors. Study-wide background: Of some 400 genotyped donors, roughly 86% clustered with self-reported Caucasian donors. General study points: In vitro experiments confirmed that three CMV-associated chains were specific for CMV antigens. TCR beta V- and J-gene trimming, according to a later analysis, was linked to a missense DCLRE1C variant.

This clone showed up just a few times. Its antigen is unknown. Use of 60 Vbeta and 13 Jbeta primers characterized the PCR. Using immunoSEQ multiplex PCR, the repertoire was profiled, and TCRdb retains in-frame clones only, with some absent. The sample includes 170,000 or so clones, just over 75% of them seen just once. Germline lookup yields CDR1 SGHTA and CDR2 FQGNSA. With 7 bases clipped from V and 7 bases from J, the junction kept 18 bases outside the gene matches. The CDR3 loop spans 16 amino acids. This sequence originates from a woman in her sixties or seventies in good health and CMV-seropositive. Sequencing input: PBMCs. The chain carries TRBV7-2 and TRBJ2-7; 8 bases align to TRBD2. The CDR3 region has the DNA TGTGCCAGCACCTTCGGGGGGGCGGGGGGCTCTAAAGAGCAGTACTTC. Protein: CASTFGGAGGSKEQYF.